The 8 T cell receptor beta chains below come from one sample, sequenced in a study of T cell responses to AZD1222 COVID-19 vaccine. The table came from immunoSEQ multiplex PCR; TCRdb's copy has only in-frame clones and leaves some out. The table shows some 60,000 clones, with about 79% occurring only once. The sample was peripheral blood, taken on day 0 of AZD1222 vaccination. All receptors come from an adult in good health.

The V call is TRBV9, the J call TRBJ2-3, with a weak D call TRBD1 (8 bases). V was cut by 2 bases and J by 2 bases, with 12 bases left in between. CDR3 length: 15 residues. Germline CDR1 reads SGDLS; CDR2 reads YYNGEE. The CDR3 reads CASSVTGDYTDTQYF. The CDR3 DNA reads as TGTGCCAGCAGCGTGACAGGGGACTACACAGATACGCAGTATTTT.

The rearrangement links TRBV12-3 or TRBV12-4 to TRBJ1-2; a possible D gene is TRBD1 (6 bases). CDR3 length equals 12 residues. V was trimmed by 2 bases and J by 8 bases, leaving 9 bases between them. Here the CDR3 reads CASSLSRGGYTF. The CDR3 bases are TGTGCCAGCAGTTTATCAAGGGGGGGCTACACCTTC.

The chain couples TRBV2 to TRBJ2-7; 10 nucleotides line up with TRBD2. The germline V gene has CDR1 SNHLY and CDR2 FYNNEI. Trimming removed 5 bases from V and 0 bases from J; junction bases left unmatched: 4. This CDR3 spans 15 amino acids. For the CDR3, the DNA is TGTGCCAGCAGTACAACTAGCGGGACCTCCTACGAGCAGTACTTC. Translation gives CASSTTSGTSYEQYF.

The chain joins TRBV2 to TRBJ2-1, with D possibly being TRBD2 (6 bases). From germline, CDR1 is SNHLY and CDR2 FYNNEI. CDR3 length equals 14 residues. Trimming removed 3 bases at V and 10 bases at J, with 16 bases between. The DNA for the CDR3 is TGTGCCAGCAGTGAGGAGGCGGGATACCGCGAGCAGTTCTTC. Its translation is CASSEEAGYREQFF.

J is TRBJ2-7 and V is TRBV4-3; 7 bases are shared with TRBD2. Per germline, CDR1 LGHNA and CDR2 YSLEER. V trimming: 4 bases; J trimming: 4 bases; junction bases outside the gene matches: 16. This CDR3 is built from 17 residues. CDR3 in amino acids: CASSPQPSASGVYEQYF. In DNA form, the CDR3 reads TGCGCCAGCAGCCCCCAGCCCTCGGCTAGCGGCGTGTACGAGCAGTACTTC.

This clone was recorded once. In nucleotides, the CDR3 is TGTGCCAGTAGTATCGGGGCCGAGAGCTCTGGAAACACCATATATTTT. It specifies CASSIGAESSGNTIYF. The chain recombines TRBV19 with TRBJ1-3; maybe TRBD1 (5 bases). This CDR3 is 16 amino acids long. V lost 3 bases, J lost 0 bases, and 12 bases lay in between. Looked up from germline, CDR1 is LNHDA and CDR2 is SQIVND (reference sequence). The whole variable domain, remainder taken from reference TRBV19 and TRBJ1-3, is DGGITQSPKYLFRKEGQNVTLSCEQNLNHDAMYWYRQDPGQGLRLIYYSQIVNDFQKGDIAEGYSVSREKKESFPLTVTSAQKNPTAFYLCASSIGAESSGNTIYFGEGSWLTVV.

The gene calls are TRBV18 and TRBJ2-5, with D possibly TRBD2 on 5 matching bases. The CDR3 length is 14 residues. Germline V CDR1 and CDR2: KGHSH, LQKENI. Trimming shortened V by 6 bases and J by 5 bases, and 16 bases separated the two germline ends. CDR3 bases: TGTGCCAGCTCCCCGAGACAAACGGGGGAGACCCAGTACTTC. This sequence encodes CASSPRQTGETQYF. Full variable domain (remainder filled in from reference TRBV18 and TRBJ2-5): NAGVMQNPRHLVRRRGQEARLRCSPMKGHSHVYWYRQLPEEGLKFMVYLQKENIIDESGMPKERFSAEFPKEGPSILRIQQVVRGDSAAYFCASSPRQTGETQYFGPGTRLLVL.

The CDR3 is CASSHNPTGYSGNTIYF. DNA for the CDR3: TGTGCCAGCAGCCATAACCCGACAGGGTACTCTGGAAACACCATATATTTT. The chain carries TRBV3-1 (or the pseudogene TRBV3-2) and TRBJ1-3, with TRBD1 identical over 7 bases. The germline CDR1 and CDR2 sequences are LGHDT and YNNKEL (reference sequence). This CDR3 is built from 17 residues. V was clipped by 3 bases and J by 0 bases; unmatched bases: 8.